The rows below give T cell receptor beta chains drawn from one sample of a study of blood T cell repertoires in COVID-19. The method was immunoSEQ multiplex PCR; TCRdb's version includes in-frame clones alone and lacks a portion of them. The table includes tens of thousands of clones, approximately 86% detected once. The sequencing sample was made of peripheral blood. The receptors were gathered from a man aged 60-69 years with COVID-19, enrolled during active disease. Each CDR3 is given with its conserved first and last residue. The D gene is left open where the match is weak. Clone size, where shown, is once, few, many, or a class for clones that have expanded.

clone size	V gene	D gene	J gene	CDR3 protein	CDR3 DNA
.	TRBV6-6	.	TRBJ2-5	CASSYSTGTQETQYF	TGTGCCAGCAGTTACTCCACGGGAACGCAAGAGACCCAGTACTTC
.	TRBV7-9	TRBD1	TRBJ2-3	CASSRGTGVSLGVTDTQYF	TGTGCCAGCAGCCGCGGGACAGGGGTGTCCCTAGGAGTCACAGATACGCAGTATTTT
.	TRBV9	.	TRBJ1-1	CASSVARDTEAFF	TGTGCCAGCAGCGTAGCTCGCGACACTGAAGCTTTCTTT
.	TRBV3-1/TRBV3-2	.	TRBJ2-7	CASSQVTGEGNEQYF	TGTGCCAGCAGCCAAGTAACGGGAGAGGGGAACGAGCAGTACTTC
.	TRBV27	.	TRBJ1-5	CASRGDHSNQPQHF	TGTGCCAGCCGTGGAGATCATAGCAATCAGCCCCAGCATTTT
.	TRBV9	.	TRBJ1-1	CASSVGSRNTEAFF	TGTGCCAGCAGCGTAGGGAGTCGGAACACTGAAGCTTTCTTT
.	TRBV29-1	.	TRBJ2-4	CSVAGSAKNIQYF	TGCAGCGTTGCAGGCTCGGCCAAAAACATTCAGTACTTC
.	TRBV4-3	.	TRBJ2-1	CASSPYAGPDGEQFF	TGCGCCAGCAGCCCATATGCAGGGCCTGATGGTGAGCAGTTCTTC
.	TRBV11-3	TRBD2	TRBJ2-2	CASSYSSGINTGELFF	TGTGCCAGCAGCTACTCAAGCGGGATTAACACCGGGGAGCTGTTTTTT
.	TRBV27	.	TRBJ2-2	CASRRRGANTGELFF	TGTGCCAGCAGACGCAGGGGGGCGAACACCGGGGAGCTGTTTTTT
.	TRBV29-1	.	TRBJ1-5	CSVAGGVNQPQHF	TGCAGCGTTGCCGGAGGCGTGAATCAGCCCCAGCATTTT
.	TRBV28	.	TRBJ1-2	CASSLSSYGYTF	TGTGCCAGCAGTTTATCGAGCTATGGCTACACCTTC
few	TRBV28	TRBD1	TRBJ2-7	CASSFYSRGLYEQYF	TGTGCCAGCAGTTTTTACTCTAGGGGGCTCTACGAGCAGTACTTC
.	TRBV4-1	.	TRBJ2-3	CASKDPQGLSLPGDTQYF	TGCGCCAGCAAAGACCCCCAGGGACTTTCTTTACCCGGGGATACGCAGTATTTT
once	TRBV4-3	.	TRBJ2-7	CASSQDYGAGIFTYEQYF	TGCGCCAGCAGCCAAGATTATGGCGCAGGGATCTTTACCTACGAGCAGTACTTC
.	TRBV3-1/TRBV3-2	.	TRBJ1-1	CASSSHSGAEAFF	TGTGCCAGCAGCTCCCACTCAGGGGCAGAAGCTTTCTTT
.	TRBV24-1	.	TRBJ1-3	CATSDHNSGNTIYF	TGTGCCACCAGTGACCACAACTCTGGAAACACCATATATTTT
.	TRBV7-2	TRBD1	TRBJ2-7	CASSPGQYYEQYF	TGTGCCAGCAGCCCGGGACAGTACTACGAGCAGTACTTC
.	TRBV5-1	TRBD1	TRBJ1-6	CASSSGQGDSPLHF	TGCGCCAGCAGCTCGGGACAGGGCGATTCACCCCTCCACTTT
few	TRBV9	TRBD2	TRBJ2-5	CASSTSGGLAGQETQYF	TGTGCCAGCAGCACGAGTGGGGGACTAGCGGGCCAAGAGACCCAGTACTTC
.	TRBV28	TRBD1	TRBJ1-2	CASSSGQGIMYGYTF	TGTGCCAGCAGTTCTGGACAGGGTATAATGTATGGCTACACCTTC
.	TRBV12-5	TRBD1	TRBJ2-1	CASGLGQGAPVEQFF	TGTGCTAGTGGTTTGGGACAGGGGGCGCCGGTTGAGCAGTTCTTC
.	TRBV28	TRBD1	TRBJ2-7	CASSGGQGVEQYF	TGTGCCAGCAGTGGGGGACAGGGGGTCGAGCAGTACTTC
.	TRBV4-1	TRBD2	TRBJ2-7	CASSQLAGPAYEQYF	TGCGCCAGCAGCCAACTAGCGGGACCCGCCTACGAGCAGTACTTC
once	TRBV7-8	.	TRBJ2-7	CASSSYGMTPTYEQYF	TGTGCCAGCAGCTCTTACGGGATGACCCCCACGTACGAGCAGTACTTC
.	TRBV2	.	TRBJ2-7	CASLQASYEQYF	TGTGCCAGCCTTCAGGCCTCCTACGAGCAGTACTTC
.	TRBV6-5	TRBD1	TRBJ2-7	CASTRDGTGAYEQYF	TGTGCCAGCACCCGAGATGGGACAGGGGCCTACGAGCAGTACTTC
once	TRBV7-3	TRBD1	TRBJ1-5	CASSLGTGLKQPQHF	TGTGCCAGCAGCTTAGGGACAGGGCTAAAGCAGCCCCAGCATTTT
.	TRBV4-3	TRBD1	TRBJ1-2	CASSQGRGFDYYGYTF	TGCGCCAGCAGCCAAGGCAGGGGGTTTGATTACTATGGCTACACCTTC
.	TRBV5-4	.	TRBJ2-3	CASSSSSSPADTQYF	TGTGCCAGCAGCTCCTCTAGCTCCCCCGCAGATACGCAGTATTTT
.	TRBV18	.	TRBJ2-3	CASSRLSGADTQYF	TGTGCCAGCTCACGGCTATCGGGAGCAGATACGCAGTATTTT
.	TRBV27	TRBD2	TRBJ2-1	CASSLFSGRATEQFF	TGTGCCAGCAGTCTCTTTAGCGGGAGGGCCACTGAGCAGTTCTTC